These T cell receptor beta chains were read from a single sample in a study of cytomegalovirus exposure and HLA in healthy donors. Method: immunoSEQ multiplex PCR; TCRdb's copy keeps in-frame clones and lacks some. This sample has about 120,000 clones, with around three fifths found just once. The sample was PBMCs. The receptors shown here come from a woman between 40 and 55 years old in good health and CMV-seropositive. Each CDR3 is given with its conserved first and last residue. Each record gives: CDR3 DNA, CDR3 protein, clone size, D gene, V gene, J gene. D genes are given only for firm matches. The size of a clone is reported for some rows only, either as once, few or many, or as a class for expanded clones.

TGCGCCAGCAGCCAACACACAGATACGCAGTATTTT,CASSQHTDTQYF,NA,NA,TRBV4-1,TRBJ2-3
TGCGCCAGCAGCTTGGACCTAAATTCACCCCTCCACTTT,CASSLDLNSPLHF,once,NA,TRBV5-1,TRBJ1-6
TGTGCCAGCTCGAAGGAGCCCTACGAGCAGTACTTC,CASSKEPYEQYF,NA,NA,TRBV7-9,TRBJ2-7
TGCAGCGTACAGGGGGCTTTTGGAGAGACCCAGTACTTC,CSVQGAFGETQYF,few,TRBD1,TRBV29-1,TRBJ2-5
TGTGCCTGGAGGAGCGCCGGGACAGCGAGGCCCCAGCATTTT,CAWRSAGTARPQHF,NA,TRBD1,TRBV30,TRBJ1-5
TGTGCCAGCAGTCCACGGGACAGAGGCCTCGGGACAACTAATGAAAAACTGTTTTTT,CASSPRDRGLGTTNEKLFF,NA,TRBD1,TRBV2,TRBJ1-4
TGCGCCAGCAGCTTTGATAATTCGGGAGCTACCTATGGCTACACCTTC,CASSFDNSGATYGYTF,NA,NA,TRBV5-1,TRBJ1-2
TGTGCCAGCAGCCCCGCCCCCGGGGACAGAAATTCACCCCTCCACTTT,CASSPAPGDRNSPLHF,NA,TRBD1,TRBV5-4,TRBJ1-6
TGTGCCAGCCGAGGTTATAGCAATCAGCCCCAGCATTTT,CASRGYSNQPQHF,once,NA,TRBV6-5,TRBJ1-5
TGTGCCAGCAGCATACAGGTGAACACTGAAGCTTTCTTT,CASSIQVNTEAFF,NA,NA,TRBV5-4,TRBJ1-1
TGTGCCAGTAGCCGAGGGACAGCAGTGAGCACTGAAGCTTTCTTT,CASSRGTAVSTEAFF,NA,TRBD1,TRBV19,TRBJ1-1
TGTGCCAGCAGTTCGAAGGCGGGGGAGGTCAGTACGGGACAGTACTTC,CASSSKAGEVSTGQYF,NA,TRBD2,TRBV6-5,TRBJ2-7
TGTGCCAGCAGTTACTCGTCCCAGGGCCCCGGTGGCACCTTC,CASSYSSQGPGGTF,NA,NA,TRBV6-5,TRBJ1-2
TGCAGCGCCCCAGGCCCAACCACATTAGCCAAAAACATTCAGTACTTC,CSAPGPTTLAKNIQYF,NA,NA,TRBV29-1,TRBJ2-4
TGCGCCAGCAGCTTCTCTAGCGGGGACACCGGGGAGCTGTTTTTT,CASSFSSGDTGELFF,NA,TRBD2,TRBV5-1,TRBJ2-2
TGTGCCAGCAGCCTCGGCAGGGGCTACGAGCAGTACTTC,CASSLGRGYEQYF,NA,NA,TRBV13,TRBJ2-7
TGCGCCAGCAGTCAAACAGGGGGCGCGAGCAATCAGCCCCAGCATTTT,CASSQTGGASNQPQHF,NA,TRBD1,TRBV23-1,TRBJ1-5
TGTGCCAGCATGAAGGAGTATTCCTACGAGCAGTACTTC,CASMKEYSYEQYF,NA,NA,TRBV6-5,TRBJ2-7
TGTGCCAGCAGTCCGGCGGATACTGCAACTAATGAAAAACTGTTTTTT,CASSPADTATNEKLFF,NA,NA,TRBV2,TRBJ1-4
TGTGCCAGCAGCTCTCCACCGGGACAGGGAAGGCCGAGCGCCGAGCAGTACTTC,CASSSPPGQGRPSAEQYF,NA,TRBD1,TRBV7-9,TRBJ2-7
TGTGCCAGCAGCTTATCCTCGAGATCGCAGTACTTC,CASSLSSRSQYF,NA,NA,TRBV11-3,TRBJ2-7
TGTGCCAGTAGTCTTCGGACAGGGCGAGAGACCCAGTACTTC,CASSLRTGRETQYF,NA,TRBD1,TRBV19,TRBJ2-5
TGTGCCAGCAGTGTTCCAGGGGACCACACTGAAGCTTTCTTT,CASSVPGDHTEAFF,NA,NA,TRBV2,TRBJ1-1
TGTGCCTGGAGTGTACTAGTAGAGATCTATGGCTACACCTTC,CAWSVLVEIYGYTF,NA,NA,TRBV30,TRBJ1-2
TGTGCCAGCAGTTGGGGACAGGGGACTGAAGCTTTCTTT,CASSWGQGTEAFF,NA,TRBD1,TRBV28,TRBJ1-1
TGCGCCAGCAGTGTGCCCCGGACAGGGATAAACACCGGGGAGCTGTTTTTT,CASSVPRTGINTGELFF,few,TRBD1,TRBV10-2,TRBJ2-2
TGCGCCACCCGACTAGGGCCTTACAATGAGCAGTTCTTC,CATRLGPYNEQFF,NA,NA,TRBV5-1,TRBJ2-1
TGTGCCAGCAGTTACGGTGACATTCCCTACGAGCAGTACTTC,CASSYGDIPYEQYF,NA,NA,TRBV6-5,TRBJ2-7
TGTGCCAGCAGTTTGCCCCGGAGGCTCGGGGATGAGCAGTTCTTC,CASSLPRRLGDEQFF,NA,NA,TRBV28,TRBJ2-1
TGCAGCGTTAGTACTACAGGGGACACTGAAGCTTTCTTT,CSVSTTGDTEAFF,NA,TRBD1,TRBV29-1,TRBJ1-1
TGTGCCAGCAGCCCTCAGGGGGCGCTTGGCTACACCTTC,CASSPQGALGYTF,NA,TRBD1,TRBV7-9,TRBJ1-2
TGTGCCAGCAGCCCGGGACAGCCGCTCTACGAGCAGTACTTC,CASSPGQPLYEQYF,NA,TRBD1,TRBV5-4,TRBJ2-7
TGCGCCAGCAGAATGGAGTTCGAGACCCAGTACTTC,CASRMEFETQYF,once,NA,TRBV5-1,TRBJ2-5
TGTGCCAGCAGTGGTAGCGGGTCCGCCAAAAACATTCAGTACTTC,CASSGSGSAKNIQYF,few,TRBD2,TRBV2,TRBJ2-4
TGTGCCAGCAGCTCGCTCCCGGGACTAGCGGGAGGGGGTGAGCAGTTCTTC,CASSSLPGLAGGGEQFF,NA,TRBD2,TRBV7-2,TRBJ2-1
TGTGCCAACCCCCCCAGGGGGCAGCTCTACGAGCAGTACTTC,CANPPRGQLYEQYF,NA,TRBD1,TRBV6-1,TRBJ2-7